Presented here are 18 T cell receptor beta chains from one specimen sequenced in a study of CD8 T cells in Susac syndrome. With random hexamers, roughly 0.45 to 1 ug RNA was reverse transcribed. Each CDR3 protein gets one entry after TCRdb re-called the immunoSEQ multiplex PCR reads with MiXCR. The sample has about 120,000 distinct CDR3 sequences, less than 95% seen once; the top ten hold 0.095% to 0.1%. Sequencing input: CD4+ T cells from PBMCs. Receptor source: a human donor in good health.

V is TRBV9 and J is TRBJ2-4; perhaps TRBD2 as D (5 bases). V was clipped by 4 bases and J by 0 bases, with 5 bases between them. Germline CDR1 SGDLS, CDR2 YYNGEE. This CDR3 has 13 residues. CDR3 region: CASSRGAKNIQYF. DNA of the CDR3: TGTGCCAGCAGCCGGGGAGCCAAAAACATTCAGTACTTC.

V and J are TRBV18 and TRBJ2-1, with 9 bases matching TRBD2. CDR3 length equals 16 residues. The J segment lost 5 bases and the V segment lost 3 bases, leaving 8 bases of the junction unmatched. Per the germline V gene, CDR1 is KGHSH and CDR2 is LQKENI. CDR3 in amino acids: CASSPQTSGNNNEQFF. In DNA, the CDR3 is TGTGCCAGCTCACCCCAGACTAGCGGCAATAACAATGAGCAGTTCTTC.

The V gene is TRBV3-1, the J gene TRBJ2-7; 13 bases align to TRBD2. The CDR3 totals 17 residues. Germline CDR1 is LGHDT and CDR2 is YNNKEL (reference sequence). V trimming: 0 bases; J trimming: 7 bases; junction bases outside the gene matches: 9. The CDR3 sequence is CASSQDFGLAGATEQYF. The CDR3 nucleotides read TGTGCCAGCAGCCAAGATTTCGGACTAGCGGGAGCGACTGAGCAGTACTTC.

This chain links TRBV30 with TRBJ2-3; D might be TRBD2 (5 bases). The CDR3 consists of 13 residues. Trimming pared 3 bases from V and 5 bases from J, leaving 12 bases between. Germline assignment: CDR1 GTSNPN and CDR2 SVGIG (reference sequence). This CDR3 reads CAWSRLQQDTQYF. In DNA, the CDR3 is TGTGCCTGGAGCAGACTACAACAAGATACGCAGTATTTT.

The rearrangement links TRBV19 to TRBJ1-1, with no clear D. CDR1 is LNHDA and CDR2 is SQIVND in the germline V gene (reference sequence). This CDR3 has 13 amino acids. V was clipped by 4 bases and J by 1 base, with 7 bases between them. The CDR3 DNA follows: TGTGCCAGTAGTAAGCGAGAGAACACTGAAGCTTTCTTT. It is translated as CASSKRENTEAFF.

This chain joins TRBV12-3 or TRBV12-4 and TRBJ1-6; D perhaps matches TRBD1 (6 bases). Trimming pared 5 bases from V and 7 bases from J, leaving 18 bases between. The CDR3 is 16 amino acids. CDR3 coding DNA: TGTGCCAGCAGTGCGACCCAGACAGGACTGAATTCACCCCTCCACTTT. Encoded protein: CASSATQTGLNSPLHF.

The chain joins TRBV20-1 to TRBJ1-2, with TRBD1 as a possible D gene (5 bases). The CDR3 contains 14 residues. Germline values: CDR1 DFQATT, CDR2 SNEGSKA (reference sequence). Trimming shortened V by 0 bases and J by 3 bases, and 11 bases separated the two germline ends. CDR3 protein: CSARDLGGDYGYTF. CDR3 nucleotides: TGCAGTGCTAGAGATCTTGGGGGGGACTATGGCTACACCTTC.

Here the CDR3 reads CASSQAGSYEQYF. DNA of the CDR3: TGTGCCAGCAGCCAAGCAGGATCCTACGAGCAGTACTTC. The V call is TRBV3-1, the J call TRBJ2-7; D not certain. From germline, CDR1 is LGHDT and CDR2 YNNKEL (reference sequence). The CDR3 loop spans 13 amino acids. The V and J ends lost 1 base and 1 base respectively, with 5 bases between them.

V usage is TRBV6-1 and J usage is TRBJ2-7; 7 bases match TRBD2. This CDR3 is built from 14 residues. Germline CDR1 MNHNS, CDR2 SASEGT. V lost 7 bases to trimming and J lost 0 bases; unmatched junction nucleotides: 6. The CDR3 region is CASIREGSSYEQYF. The CDR3 DNA is TGTGCCAGCATTAGGGAGGGGAGCTCCTACGAGCAGTACTTC.

J is TRBJ2-7 and V is TRBV7-2; D gene uncertain. The CDR3 covers 14 residues. CDR1 and CDR2 from the germline V gene are SGHTA and FQGNSA. V was shortened by 1 base and J by 1 base, with 8 bases between the two germline ends. This chain's CDR3 is CASSLDGRSYEQYF. The CDR3 DNA sequence: TGTGCCAGCAGCTTAGATGGTAGGTCCTACGAGCAGTACTTC.

This chain joins TRBV20-1 and TRBJ2-6; 7 positions agree with TRBD2. The germline V gene encodes CDR1 DFQATT and CDR2 SNEGSKA (reference sequence). With 0 bases clipped from V and 0 bases from J, the junction kept 8 bases outside the gene matches. This CDR3 spans 18 amino acids. The CDR3, as DNA: TGCAGTGCTAGAGATTGGGGGGGAGTATCCTCTGGGGCCAACGTCCTGACTTTC. As protein: CSARDWGGVSSGANVLTF.

The count of this clonotype is one. The chain links TRBV25-1 to TRBJ2-1; 8 nucleotides line up with TRBD2. The germline gives CDR1 MGHDK, CDR2 SYGVNS. This CDR3 has 15 residues. J gave up 1 base and V 8 bases, and 7 bases lay outside the gene matches. As DNA, the CDR3 is TGTGCCAGCGGATCGGCGGGAGGATCCTACAATGAGCAGTTCTTC. Encoded protein: CASGSAGGSYNEQFF.

The chain uses TRBV20-1 and TRBJ2-6; D gene unclear. CDR1 DFQATT and CDR2 SNEGSKA come from the germline V gene (reference sequence). V was shortened by 3 bases and J by 1 base, with 13 bases between the two germline ends. The CDR3 is 16 residues long. CDR3 nucleotide sequence: TGCAGTGCTAGGATGGGGATGATATCTGGGGCCAACGTCCTGACTTTC. The encoded protein is CSARMGMISGANVLTF.

The CDR3 loop is CASSQDQSGFGGYTF. In nucleotides, the CDR3 is TGTGCCAGCAGCCAAGATCAATCAGGGTTCGGTGGCTACACCTTC. The chain joins TRBV4-2 to TRBJ1-2, with a possible D match to TRBD1 (5 bases). V was pared by 0 bases and J by 7 bases, with 15 bases between. CDR1 is LGHNA, CDR2 YNFKEQ, per germline. The CDR3 totals 15 residues.

The rearrangement joins TRBV3-1 to TRBJ2-5; 9 bases are shared with TRBD1. V was clipped by 1 base and J by 13 bases; unmatched bases: 13. The CDR3 is made up of 15 amino acids. Germline V gene sequence: CDR1 LGHDT, CDR2 YNNKEL (reference sequence). DNA of the CDR3: TGTGCCAGCAGCCAAGCGGGACAGGGCGACGCGATGTTGTACTTC. This codes for CASSQAGQGDAMLYF.

The chain joins TRBV21-1 to TRBJ2-7; TRBD1, the table's D call, lacks a check against the DNA. TRBV21-1 is a pseudogene locus. The CDR3 is 14 amino acids. The CDR3 nucleotides read TGTGCCAGCAGCAAAGTGAGGGGAACAAACGAGCAGTACTTC. Protein product: CASSKVRGTNEQYF.

The rearrangement links TRBV28 to TRBJ2-2, with TRBD1 matching over 7 bases. J lost 5 bases, V lost 2 bases, and 5 bases had no gene match. CDR1 is MDHEN and CDR2 is SYDVKM in the germline V gene. This CDR3 is built from 15 residues. The CDR3 sequence: CASSLQGVQTGELFF. CDR3 nucleotide sequence: TGTGCCAGCAGTTTACAGGGGGTACAAACCGGGGAGCTGTTTTTT.

The chain has TRBV28 and TRBJ2-7; the D is unclear. The CDR3 sequence is 12 residues long. V gave up 2 bases and J gave up 5 bases, with 7 bases separating them. Per the germline V gene, CDR1 is MDHEN and CDR2 is SYDVKM. CDR3 sequence (DNA): TGTGCCAGCAGTTTACCAGGCCACGAGCAGTACTTC. Its translation: CASSLPGHEQYF.